Following are 23 T cell receptor beta chains from one sample sequenced in a study of neurological immune-mediated disorders (dated by TCRdb to the late 2010s). Receptor amplification or capture employed 5' RACE. Sequencer: Illumina HiSeq 2500. In TCRdb, the public reads were trimmed at Q25 with fastp and aligned with MiXCR, with productive beta chains retained. Duplicate CDR3 protein sequences are folded into a single record with the most common DNA and genes. The sample includes 85,000 to 100,000 distinct CDR3 sequences, with 3.5% to 4% observed a single time. The ten top clones hold under 6.5% of the sample. Sequencing was carried out using PBMCs. These receptors came from a woman aged 18 to 35 with multiple sclerosis.

This clonotype was counted at least ten times. The chain is built from TRBV11-1 and TRBJ2-5; D possibly corresponds to TRBD2 (6 bases). This CDR3 has 14 residues. Trimming cost V 5 bases and J 4 bases, with 14 bases left between them. Germline lookup yields CDR1 SGHAT and CDR2 FQDESV (reference sequence). This CDR3 reads CASSGDSPSETQYF. The CDR3 DNA sequence: TGTGCCAGCAGCGGGGACTCACCGTCAGAGACCCAGTACTTC.

Points on this clonotype: One end of the junction fails to match germline, which may point to a read error. V gene TRBV7-9 combines with J gene TRBJ1-5; D is unclear. CDR1 is SEHNR, CDR2 FQNEAQ, per germline (reference sequence). The CDR3 extends over 13 amino acids. CDR3 in DNA: TGTGCCAGCAGCCCGCCGGGCAATCAGCCCCAGAATTTT. Translated, it gives CASSPPGNQPQNF.

This clonotype was detected ten times or more. The chain couples TRBV5-1 to TRBJ2-1, with D uncertain. Deletions cut 4 bases from V and 1 base from J, with 12 bases between. Germline V gives CDR1 SGHRS, CDR2 YFSETQ. The CDR3 extends over 15 amino acids. CDR3 amino acids: CASSQDPVSYNEQFF. The CDR3 DNA sequence: TGCGCCAGCAGCCAGGACCCCGTTTCCTACAATGAGCAGTTCTTC.

This clonotype was seen ten or more times. This chain links TRBV7-9 with TRBJ1-2; 10 bases are a match to TRBD1. Unmatched junction bases numbered 12, after V lost 9 bases and J lost 8 bases. This CDR3 is 14 amino acids long. Germline V lookup: CDR1 SEHNR, CDR2 FQNEAQ (reference sequence). Here the CDR3 DNA reads TGTGCCAGTAACACCGGGACAGGGGAGTCGGGCTACACCTTC. It yields the protein CASNTGTGESGYTF.

The sample holds many counts of this clonotype. The CDR3, as DNA: TGTGCCAGCAGTTTCCGTCGGGGACAGAGAATGAACACTGAAGCTTTCTTT. Its protein product is CASSFRRGQRMNTEAFF. The chain has TRBV28 and TRBJ1-1; 7 nucleotides agree with TRBD1. Per germline, CDR1 MDHEN and CDR2 SYDVKM. V lost 3 bases, J lost 0 bases, and 10 bases stayed unmatched. The CDR3 runs to 17 residues.

The chain recombines TRBV6-5 with TRBJ2-3; 13 bases fit TRBD2. The germline V gene has CDR1 MNHEY and CDR2 SVGAGI. The CDR3 covers 17 residues. With V trimmed by 2 bases and J by 6 bases, 8 bases remained unmatched. The CDR3 region is CASSYHGTSGTGDTQYF. The CDR3 coding sequence is TGTGCCAGCAGTTACCATGGGACTAGCGGGACCGGGGATACGCAGTATTTT.

This clonotype was counted ten times or more. The chain has TRBV9 and TRBJ1-2, with D possibly being TRBD1 (6 bases). The V end was cut by 0 bases, the J end by 7 bases, with 16 bases between. The germline gives CDR1 SGDLS, CDR2 YYNGEE. The CDR3 runs 15 residues. The DNA for the CDR3 is TGTGCCAGCAGCGTAGCTCGGGGGGCTTATACTGGCTACACCTTC. Encoded protein: CASSVARGAYTGYTF.

This clonotype was seen at least ten times. This chain joins TRBV10-2 and TRBJ2-6, with D perhaps TRBD1 or TRBD2 (5 bases each). V was cut by 11 bases and J by 2 bases, with 13 bases left in between. CDR1 and CDR2 from the germline V gene are WSHSY and SAAADI. There are 14 residues in the CDR3. The CDR3: CAAGTHPGANVLTF. CDR3 DNA sequence: TGCGCCGCCGGGACCCACCCTGGGGCCAACGTCCTGACTTTC.

This clonotype was seen ten or more times. The rearrangement links TRBV12-3 or TRBV12-4 to TRBJ1-1, with D perhaps matching TRBD1 (6 bases). The CDR3 covers 14 residues. Trimming removed 6 bases from V and 7 bases from J, with 18 bases in between. The CDR3 nucleotides are TGTGCCAGCAGGCGGGACATGGGGGGTAGTGAAGCTTTCTTT. This translates into CASRRDMGGSEAFF.

This clonotype was seen many times. The V and J genes are TRBV7-2 and TRBJ2-2; D is undetermined. This CDR3 has 15 amino acids. CDR1 and CDR2 (germline): SGHTA, FQGNSA. V dropped 1 base and J dropped 6 bases, with 12 bases sitting between them. The CDR3 loop is CASSLEVGNAGELFF. CDR3 DNA sequence: TGTGCCAGCAGCTTAGAAGTGGGAAACGCCGGGGAGCTGTTTTTT.

In this sample, this clonotype turned up many times. The rearrangement uses TRBV20-1 and TRBJ2-1; 10 bases agree with TRBD2. Germline assignment: CDR1 DFQATT and CDR2 SNEGSKA (reference sequence). The CDR3 is 16 amino acids. J was trimmed by 8 bases and V by 5 bases; bases with no gene match: 15. As DNA, the CDR3 is TGCAGTGCTGGGGACCCTAGCGGGAGTGGGTTCGATGAGCAGTTCTTC. Its translation: CSAGDPSGSGFDEQFF.

This clonotype was seen many times. The chain recombines TRBV10-3 with TRBJ2-7; TRBD1 agrees at 9 bases. Germline values: CDR1 ENHRY, CDR2 SYGVKD. The CDR3 spans 15 residues. V trimming: 6 bases; J trimming: 7 bases; junction bases outside the gene matches: 13. The CDR3 here is CAISPTGTGWEEQYF. CDR3 DNA sequence: TGTGCCATCAGCCCAACCGGGACAGGGTGGGAAGAGCAGTACTTC.

This clonotype was detected many times. The chain is built from TRBV7-6 and TRBJ1-5; D remains unclear. Deletions cut 2 bases from V and 4 bases from J, with 9 bases between. CDR1 and CDR2 (germline): SGHVS, FNYEAQ. The CDR3 loop spans 14 amino acids. The CDR3 protein is CASSLLRGNQPQHF. The DNA of the CDR3 is TGTGCCAGCAGCTTACTCAGAGGGAATCAGCCCCAGCATTTT.

This clonotype was observed at least ten times. The chain is built from TRBV7-3 and TRBJ2-7; D remains unclear. Germline CDR1 reads SGHTA; CDR2 reads FQGTGA. V was pared by 2 bases and J by 2 bases, with 13 bases between. CDR3 size: 15 residues. In DNA, the CDR3 is TGTGCCAGCAGCTTATGGGCTAATGATGCCTACGAGCAGTACTTC. Amino acids: CASSLWANDAYEQYF.

This clonotype was observed many times. J is TRBJ1-1 and V is TRBV12-3 or TRBV12-4; D is undetermined. The ends were cut back, 0 bases at V and 3 bases at J, with 5 bases in the middle. The length of the CDR3 is 13 residues. CDR3 loop: CASSLAGDTEAFF. In DNA, the CDR3 is TGTGCCAGCAGTTTAGCGGGCGACACTGAAGCTTTCTTT.

This clonotype occurred many times. V gene TRBV20-1 combines with J gene TRBJ2-7, with TRBD1 matching over 7 bases. The CDR3 spans 12 residues. With V trimmed by 5 bases and J by 2 bases, 3 bases remained unmatched. The germline gives CDR1 DFQATT, CDR2 SNEGSKA (reference sequence). CDR3 in DNA: TGCAGTGCTCGGGACAGTCCCTACGAGCAGTACTTC. Amino acids: CSARDSPYEQYF.

Many counts were recorded for this clonotype. V and J are TRBV28 and TRBJ2-1; 7 bases line up with TRBD2. The J segment lost 9 bases and the V segment lost 6 bases, leaving 14 bases of the junction unmatched. CDR1 and CDR2 (germline): MDHEN, SYDVKM. The CDR3 is 15 amino acids. Here the CDR3 reads CASRQRLAFSGEQFF. In DNA, the CDR3 is TGTGCCAGCAGACAGCGACTAGCTTTCAGTGGTGAGCAGTTCTTC.

This clonotype was counted many times. The genes are TRBV10-3 and TRBJ2-4, with D possibly TRBD1 on 8 matching bases. The V gene's germline CDR1 is ENHRY and CDR2 SYGVKD. The germline V and J ends were trimmed by 0 bases and 1 base, with 13 bases remaining between them. The CDR3 covers 17 residues. CDR3 residues: CAISESAQGGAKNIQYF. CDR3 DNA: TGTGCCATCAGTGAGTCGGCACAGGGGGGGGCCAAAAACATTCAGTACTTC.

This clonotype was seen at least ten times. The chain has TRBV10-3 and TRBJ1-6; D possibly corresponds to TRBD1 (5 bases). This CDR3 spans 15 amino acids. Trimming removed 1 base at V and 9 bases at J, with 13 bases between. Germline values: CDR1 ENHRY, CDR2 SYGVKD. CDR3 sequence reads: CAISEYPPGTSPLHF. The CDR3 DNA is TGTGCCATCAGTGAGTACCCTCCAGGGACTTCACCCCTCCACTTT.

Many counts were recorded for this clonotype. The gene calls are TRBV5-1 and TRBJ1-6; 10 nucleotides agree with TRBD1. The germline V gene encodes CDR1 SGHRS and CDR2 YFSETQ. The CDR3 length is 15 residues. V lost 2 bases and J lost 10; bases outside the gene matches: 6. The CDR3 coding sequence is TGCGCCAGCAGCTTAGGGACAGGGGCAGGCTCACCCCTCCACTTT. Amino acid sequence: CASSLGTGAGSPLHF.

This clonotype has ten or more counts. The genes are TRBV4-1 and TRBJ2-5; D uncertain. Trimming took 4 bases from V and 4 from J, leaving 10 bases between them. The germline CDR1 and CDR2 sequences are MGHRA and YSYEKL. The CDR3 is 13 residues long. DNA for the CDR3: TGCGCCAGCAGCCGCAGCATCCCAGAGACCCAGTACTTC. Its translation is CASSRSIPETQYF.

This clonotype was counted ten times or more. This chain joins TRBV5-1 and TRBJ1-1, with D maybe TRBD1 (5 bases). V dropped 1 base and J dropped 4 bases, with 11 bases sitting between them. CDR1 is SGHRS, CDR2 YFSETQ, per germline. The CDR3 covers 14 residues. CDR3 in amino acids: CASSLFGGSTEAFF. In DNA form, the CDR3 reads TGCGCCAGCAGCTTGTTCGGGGGTAGCACTGAAGCTTTCTTT.

V is TRBV6-1 and J is TRBJ1-2; no clear D. The CDR3 runs 21 residues. The germline V and J ends were trimmed by 5 bases and 1 base, with 32 bases remaining between them. Germline V lookup: CDR1 MNHNS, CDR2 SASEGT. Written as DNA, the CDR3 is TGTGCCAGCAGTCCACGGCATCGCTCAACGGCGGACGGAAGCTATAACTATGGCTACACCTTC. Translation: CASSPRHRSTADGSYNYGYTF.